These 32 T cell receptor beta chains were all obtained from the same sample, sequenced in a study of blood T cell repertoires in COVID-19. Using immunoSEQ multiplex PCR, the repertoire was profiled, and TCRdb retains in-frame clones only, with some absent. The profile covers 4,500 to 6,000 clones, with roughly two thirds appearing a single time and 30% to 40% taken by the ten largest. Sequenced: peripheral blood. All receptors derive from a human donor in a cohort sampled during active COVID-19.

This chain connects TRBV9 to TRBJ2-7; D is perhaps TRBD2 (5 bases). V lost 3 bases, J lost 6 bases, and 10 bases lay in between. The CDR3 totals 12 residues. Per germline, CDR1 SGDLS and CDR2 YYNGEE. The chain's CDR3 is CASSGPEGEQYF. The DNA for the CDR3 is TGTGCCAGCAGCGGCCCAGAGGGCGAGCAGTACTTC. The entire variable domain, with the rest obtained from reference TRBV9 and TRBJ2-7, is as follows: DSGVTQTPKHLITATGQRVTLRCSPRSGDLSVYWYQQSLDQGLQFLIQYYNGEERAKGNILERFSAQQFPDLHSELNLSSLELGDSALYFCASSGPEGEQYFGPGTRLTVT.

This sequence joins TRBV7-9 and TRBJ1-1, with D unresolved. The CDR3 consists of 14 residues. Looked up from germline, CDR1 is SEHNR and CDR2 is FQNEAQ (reference sequence). V shed 5 bases and J shed 4 bases, with 14 bases lying between them. The CDR3 nucleotides are TGTGCCAGCAGCCCGGGATCCCGGGGCACTGAAGCTTTCTTT. Encoded protein: CASSPGSRGTEAFF. Based on the CDR3 plus reference TRBV7-9 and TRBJ1-1, the full variable domain is DTGVSQNPRHKITKRGQNVTFRCDPISEHNRLYWYRQTLGQGPEFLTYFQNEAQLEKSRLLSDRFSAERPKGSFSTLEIQRTEQGDSAMYLCASSPGSRGTEAFFGQGTRLTVV.

By share, this clone counts as hyperexpanded (1% or more). V and J are TRBV6-2 or TRBV6-3 and TRBJ1-1; D is possibly TRBD1 (6 bases). The CDR3 consists of 13 residues. Germline-derived CDR1 and CDR2 are MNHEY and SVGEGT. Trimming shortened V by 2 bases and J by 4 bases, and 8 bases separated the two germline ends. CDR3 residues: CASSYQGTTEAFF. Written as DNA, the CDR3 is TGTGCCAGCAGTTACCAGGGGACCACTGAAGCTTTCTTT.

The chain links TRBV9 to TRBJ2-7; TRBD1 aligns across 7 bases. CDR3 size: 13 residues. Germline loops: CDR1 SGDLS, CDR2 YYNGEE. With 1 base clipped from V and 8 bases from J, the junction kept 6 bases outside the gene matches. The CDR3 region has the DNA TGTGCCAGCAGCGTAACACCGGGACAGCAGCAGTACTTC. Translation: CASSVTPGQQQYF.

The V gene is TRBV7-2, the J gene TRBJ1-1, with D tentatively TRBD1 (5 bases). The V end was cut by 2 bases, the J end by 0 bases, with 7 bases between. The germline gives CDR1 SGHTA, CDR2 FQGNSA. The CDR3 runs 14 residues. The CDR3 DNA is TGTGCCAGCAGCTTAACGGGGGTGAACACTGAAGCTTTCTTT. The encoded protein is CASSLTGVNTEAFF.

This chain joins TRBV5-4 and TRBJ1-2; D perhaps matches TRBD1 (6 bases). The CDR3 sequence is 14 residues long. Germline CDR1 reads SGHNT; CDR2 reads YYREEE (reference sequence). Trimming took off 3 bases at V and 3 bases at J, with 12 bases between the two ends. The CDR3 DNA sequence: TGTGCCAGCAGCTCGACAGGTACTTACTATGGCTACACCTTC. Its translation: CASSSTGTYYGYTF.

This clone has more than one count but fewer than ten. The V and J genes are TRBV5-8 and TRBJ2-3; TRBD1 matches at 7 bases. CDR1 and CDR2 (germline): SGHTS, YDEGEE. V gave up 4 bases and J gave up 0 bases; unmatched junction bases: 5. CDR3 length: 15 amino acids. This CDR3 is CASSRQGLSTDTQYF. CDR3 coding DNA: TGTGCCAGCAGCCGACAGGGTCTCAGCACAGATACGCAGTATTTT.

The V gene is TRBV12-3 or TRBV12-4, the J gene TRBJ2-7, with D possibly being TRBD1 (5 bases). V was pared by 3 bases and J by 2 bases, with 8 bases between. The CDR3 consists of 13 residues. The CDR3 loop reads CASSFDRAYEQYF. The CDR3 coding sequence is TGTGCCAGCAGTTTCGACAGAGCCTACGAGCAGTACTTC.

The chain is built from TRBV19 and TRBJ2-4; the D gene is possibly TRBD2 (5 bases). V lost 6 bases and J 0 bases, leaving 15 bases between the germline ends. Per the germline V gene, CDR1 is LNHDA and CDR2 is SQIVND (reference sequence). This CDR3 has 16 amino acids. CDR3 sequence: CASRTNGELAKNIQYF. The CDR3 DNA reads as TGTGCCAGTAGGACCAACGGGGAGCTAGCCAAAAACATTCAGTACTTC.

The chain has TRBV5-6 and TRBJ2-7, with no clear D. The germline V and J ends were trimmed by 0 bases and 5 bases, with 6 bases remaining between them. Per the germline V gene, CDR1 is SGHDT and CDR2 is YYEEEE. The CDR3 has 12 amino acids. The CDR3 DNA reads as TGTGCCAGCAGCTTGGTTTCGGACGAGCAGTACTTC. It specifies CASSLVSDEQYF.

V and J are TRBV4-2 and TRBJ2-7; TRBD2 aligns across 9 bases. V lost 2 bases to trimming and J lost 5 bases; unmatched junction nucleotides: 7. The CDR3 has 15 residues. Germline lookup yields CDR1 LGHNA and CDR2 YNFKEQ. CDR3 amino acids: CASSQPASGVNEQYF. DNA of the CDR3: TGTGCCAGCAGCCAACCCGCTAGCGGGGTTAACGAGCAGTACTTC.

The chain joins TRBV4-1 to TRBJ2-7; 15 bases align to TRBD2. There are 21 residues in the CDR3. V gave up 0 bases and J gave up 3 bases; unmatched junction bases: 15. Germline V gene sequence: CDR1 MGHRA, CDR2 YSYEKL. The CDR3 sequence: CASSQDNPRGLAGGPSYEQYF. CDR3 bases: TGCGCCAGCAGCCAAGACAACCCCCGCGGACTAGCGGGGGGGCCTAGCTACGAGCAGTACTTC.

This clone is labeled as medium-sized (0.01 to 0.1%). The J gene is TRBJ2-3, the V gene TRBV6-5, with TRBD2 matching over 10 bases. Germline lookup yields CDR1 MNHEY and CDR2 SVGAGI. This CDR3 has 16 amino acids. V trimming: 4 bases; J trimming: 6 bases; junction bases outside the gene matches: 10. DNA for the CDR3: TGTGCCAGCAGTTCCCGGAGCGGGGGGGCCCCCGATACGCAGTATTTT. Translation gives CASSSRSGGAPDTQYF.

The V call is TRBV7-9, the J call TRBJ2-5, with 8 bases aligning to TRBD2. The J segment lost 0 bases and the V segment lost 3 bases, leaving 12 bases of the junction unmatched. Per the germline V gene, CDR1 is SEHNR and CDR2 is FQNEAQ (reference sequence). The CDR3 sequence is 18 residues long. The CDR3 protein is CASSFGNSGEVYQETQYF. Written as DNA, the CDR3 is TGTGCCAGCAGCTTTGGGAATAGCGGGGAAGTTTACCAAGAGACCCAGTACTTC.

The chain employs TRBV11-2 and TRBJ1-3; D is uncertain. Trimming cost V 8 bases and J 0 bases, with 11 bases left between them. The CDR3 loop spans 14 amino acids. From germline, CDR1 is SGHAT and CDR2 FQNNGV. Here the CDR3 DNA reads TGTGCCAGCTCCTTGGGCTACTCTGGAAACACCATATATTTT. Its protein product is CASSLGYSGNTIYF.

This chain connects TRBV7-9 to TRBJ2-2, with 8 bases that match TRBD1. V dropped 6 bases and J dropped 4; count of bases not matched to a gene: 4. CDR1 SEHNR and CDR2 FQNEAQ come from the germline V gene (reference sequence). The CDR3 runs 14 residues. CDR3 loop: CASSLTGGTGELFF. DNA of the CDR3: TGTGCCAGCAGTCTTACAGGGGGCACCGGGGAGCTGTTTTTT.

The chain couples TRBV9 to TRBJ2-7, with a tentative D call TRBD1 (6 bases). Germline V gene sequence: CDR1 SGDLS, CDR2 YYNGEE. The CDR3 has 11 residues. Between the trimmed V and J ends, which lost 3 bases and 8 bases, there was a span of 9 bases. The CDR3 region is CASSDQGKQYF. The CDR3 DNA reads TGTGCCAGCAGCGACCAGGGGAAGCAGTACTTC. The full variable domain, in which reference TRBV9 and TRBJ2-7 provide the parts outside the CDR3, is DSGVTQTPKHLITATGQRVTLRCSPRSGDLSVYWYQQSLDQGLQFLIQYYNGEERAKGNILERFSAQQFPDLHSELNLSSLELGDSALYFCASSDQGKQYFGPGTRLTVT.

The CDR3 coding sequence is TGTGCCAGCTCACCAAAGGGGCGGAACACTGAAGCTTTCTTT. It is translated as CASSPKGRNTEAFF. This rearrangement joins TRBV18 to TRBJ1-1, with a tentative D call TRBD1 (5 bases). The germline V gene has CDR1 KGHSH and CDR2 LQKENI. V lost 2 bases and J lost 1, with 8 bases in between. This CDR3 comprises 14 residues.

The chain employs TRBV14 and TRBJ2-3, with D perhaps matching TRBD1 (5 bases). Germline CDR1 SGHDN, CDR2 FVKESK. The CDR3 is 16 amino acids. Trimming took 1 base from V and 0 from J, leaving 11 bases between them. The CDR3 sequence: CASSQGGRSSTDTQYF. The CDR3 region has the DNA TGTGCCAGCAGCCAAGGGGGCAGGTCTAGCACAGATACGCAGTATTTT.

The CDR3 DNA reads as TGTGCCAGCGGCCCCAAAGCGGGGGGGCCGCGAGAGACCCAGTACTTC. Protein sequence: CASGPKAGGPRETQYF. The chain links TRBV13 to TRBJ2-5, with 10 bases that match TRBD2. Per germline, CDR1 PRHDT and CDR2 FYEKMQ (reference sequence). J gave up 4 bases and V 8 bases, and 13 bases lay outside the gene matches. The CDR3 runs to 16 residues.

The genes are TRBV18 and TRBJ2-1; D unresolved. Germline CDR1 reads KGHSH; CDR2 reads LQKENI. This CDR3 region has 16 residues. Trimming took 4 bases from V and 0 from J, leaving 13 bases between them. The CDR3 nucleotides are TGTGCCAGCTCACATAAGACAACCAGCTCCTACAATGAGCAGTTCTTC. Amino acid sequence: CASSHKTTSSYNEQFF. The entire variable domain, with the rest obtained from reference TRBV18 and TRBJ2-1, is as follows: NAGVMQNPRHLVRRRGQEARLRCSPMKGHSHVYWYRQLPEEGLKFMVYLQKENIIDESGMPKERFSAEFPKEGPSILRIQQVVRGDSAAYFCASSHKTTSSYNEQFFGPGTRLTVL.

This chain connects TRBV6-5 to TRBJ1-5, with a tentative D call TRBD1 (5 bases). There are 13 residues in the CDR3. V dropped 6 bases and J dropped 3 bases, with 9 bases sitting between them. The V gene's germline CDR1 is MNHEY and CDR2 SVGAGI. CDR3 region: CASRGQDNQPQHF. The DNA of the CDR3 is TGTGCCAGCAGGGGGCAGGACAATCAGCCCCAGCATTTT.

The chain uses TRBV7-3 and TRBJ1-2; no clear D. Germline V gives CDR1 SGHTA, CDR2 FQGTGA. Trimming left V 2 bases short and J 8 bases short, with 9 bases between. The CDR3 extends over 12 amino acids. The CDR3 sequence is CASSLGGGGYTF. The CDR3 DNA sequence: TGTGCCAGCAGCTTAGGCGGTGGGGGCTACACCTTC. Combining the CDR3 with reference TRBV7-3 and TRBJ1-2 gives the whole variable domain GAGVSQTPSNKVTEKGKYVELRCDPISGHTALYWYRQSLGQGPEFLIYFQGTGAADDSGLPNDRFFAVRPEGSVSTLKIQRTERGDSAVYLCASSLGGGGYTFGSGTRLTVV.

By share, this clone ranks as medium-sized (0.01 to 0.1%). The chain is built from TRBV5-5 and TRBJ1-2; D gene unclear. The CDR3 has 13 amino acids. With 4 bases removed from V and 8 bases from J, the gap between germline ends came to 15 bases. The germline V gene has CDR1 SGHKS and CDR2 YYEKEE (reference sequence). Written as DNA, the CDR3 is TGTGCCAGCAGCGCGGGTGGGCGGTTAGGCTACACCTTC. Protein sequence: CASSAGGRLGYTF. The entire variable domain, with the rest obtained from reference TRBV5-5 and TRBJ1-2, is as follows: DAGVTQSPTHLIKTRGQQVTLRCSPISGHKSVSWYQQVLGQGPQFIFQYYEKEERGRGNFPDRFSARQFPNYSSELNVNALLLGDSALYLCASSAGGRLGYTFGSGTRLTVV.

The genes are TRBV7-2 and TRBJ1-2, with D hard to call. Germline V gene sequence: CDR1 SGHTA, CDR2 FQGNSA. CDR3 length: 12 residues. The V gene lost 1 base and the J gene lost 4 bases, with 4 bases spanning the gap. In DNA form, the CDR3 reads TGTGCCAGCAGCTTAGGAGTCTATGGCTACACCTTC. Translated, it gives CASSLGVYGYTF.

The J gene is TRBJ2-7, the V gene TRBV15; 9 bases fit TRBD1. Germline V gene sequence: CDR1 LNHNV, CDR2 YYDKDF (reference sequence). The CDR3 loop spans 15 amino acids. V lost 1 base and J lost 1; bases outside the gene matches: 2. The chain's CDR3 is CATSRATGGSYEQYF. The CDR3 bases are TGTGCCACCAGCAGAGCGACAGGGGGGTCCTACGAGCAGTACTTC.

The CDR3 bases are TGTGCCAGCATCGAGGGACTAGAGAGCAATGAGCAGTTCTTC. Amino acid sequence: CASIEGLESNEQFF. V gene TRBV11-3 combines with J gene TRBJ2-1, with 8 bases identical to TRBD2. V dropped 7 bases and J dropped 6; count of bases not matched to a gene: 8. Germline V gene lookup returns CDR1 SGHNT and CDR2 YENEEA. The CDR3 contains 14 residues. Drawing the rest from reference TRBV11-3 and TRBJ2-1, the complete variable domain is EAGVVQSPRYKIIEKKQPVAFWCNPISGHNTLYWYLQNLGQGPELLIRYENEEAVDDSQLPKDRFSAERLKGVDSTLKIQPAELGDSAVYLCASIEGLESNEQFFGPGTRLTVL.

This sequence joins TRBV7-6 and TRBJ1-1; D not resolved. This CDR3 has 12 residues. The V end lost 5 bases, the J end lost 5 bases, and 9 bases lay between the germline ends. The germline CDR1 and CDR2 sequences are SGHVS and FNYEAQ. In DNA form, the CDR3 reads TGTGCCAGCAGCCGAGGAGGGACTGAAGCTTTCTTT. Amino acids: CASSRGGTEAFF.

By sample share, this clone is large. J is TRBJ2-1 and V is TRBV11-3; possibly TRBD2 for D (5 bases). The CDR3 is made up of 13 amino acids. Trimming stripped 4 bases from V and 7 bases from J, with 11 bases between. Germline-derived CDR1 and CDR2 are SGHNT and YENEEA. The CDR3 protein is CASSYGLTNEQFF. In nucleotides, the CDR3 is TGTGCCAGCAGCTACGGACTGACTAATGAGCAGTTCTTC.

CDR3 DNA sequence: TGTGCCAGCAGCGAGGGGGGGGGAGATCAGCCCCAGCATTTT. Amino acid sequence: CASSEGGGDQPQHF. The chain is built from TRBV6-5 and TRBJ1-5; a weak D match, TRBD1 (6 bases). The germline V gene encodes CDR1 MNHEY and CDR2 SVGAGI. With 6 bases removed from V and 5 bases from J, the gap between germline ends came to 14 bases. This CDR3 contains 14 residues.

The chain uses TRBV4-3 and TRBJ1-2; D unclear. This CDR3 contains 16 residues. Germline values: CDR1 LGHNA, CDR2 YSLEER. V lost 0 bases and J lost 7, with 18 bases in between. The chain's CDR3 is CASSQEAVAPRTGYTF. The CDR3 DNA sequence: TGCGCCAGCAGCCAAGAAGCGGTAGCCCCACGAACTGGCTACACCTTC.

The chain uses TRBV13 and TRBJ1-1; D unclear. Trimming took 5 bases from V and 0 from J, leaving 7 bases between them. The CDR3 spans 13 residues. Per germline, CDR1 PRHDT and CDR2 FYEKMQ (reference sequence). Here the CDR3 reads CASSTTLNTEAFF. The CDR3 nucleotides are TGTGCCAGCAGCACAACCTTGAACACTGAAGCTTTCTTT. The variable domain in full, with the rest retrieved from reference TRBV13 and TRBJ1-1, is AAGVIQSPRHLIKEKRETATLKCYPIPRHDTVYWYQQGPGQDPQFLISFYEKMQSDKGSIPDRFSAQQFSDYHSELNMSSLELGDSALYFCASSTTLNTEAFFGQGTRLTVV.